This is a list of T cell receptor beta chains from one sample in a study of blood T cell repertoires in COVID-19. Measured with immunoSEQ multiplex PCR; TCRdb has only the in-frame clones, and not every one. The repertoire has roughly 290,000 clones, roughly 90% of them found once; the top ten carry about 1.7%. The sample was PBMCs or T cells enriched from blood (not recorded which). Every receptor here comes from a woman between 18 and 29 years old with acute COVID-19. Both conserved end residues are part of each CDR3. A D gene is named only where the DNA matches it firmly. Clone size is given for some rows only: seen once, a few or many times, or a class if the clone is expanded.

TRBV11-1	.	.	TRBJ1-6	TGTGCCAGCAGCTTAGCGGGCCGAGATAATTCACCCCTCCACTTT	CASSLAGRDNSPLHF
TRBV11-2	.	.	TRBJ2-7	TGTGCCAGCAGCTTAGCCCGGGGAGCGCCTGACGAGCAGTACTTC	CASSLARGAPDEQYF
TRBV28	once	TRBD2	TRBJ2-3	TGTGCCAGCAGTCTAGCGGGGACTGCAGATACGCAGTATTTT	CASSLAGTADTQYF
TRBV28	.	.	TRBJ2-1	TGTGTCTCCAGGGGCTCCTACAATGAGCAGTTCTTC	CVSRGSYNEQFF
TRBV4-1	.	.	TRBJ1-4	TGCGCCAGCAGCCAAGGGGGCGGCGCTAATGAAAAACTGTTTTTT	CASSQGGGANEKLFF
TRBV5-8	.	.	TRBJ1-5	TGTGCCAGCAGCTTGGGGCAGGGGTCTCAGCCCCAGCATTTT	CASSLGQGSQPQHF
TRBV3-1/TRBV3-2	once	TRBD2	TRBJ2-5	TGTGCCAGCAGCCACCCGGGACTAGCGGGAGACGAGACCCAGTACTTC	CASSHPGLAGDETQYF
TRBV5-6	few	TRBD2	TRBJ2-7	TGTGCCAGCAGCTTGTACGGGGGGTACGAGCAGTACTTC	CASSLYGGYEQYF
TRBV11-2	.	TRBD2	TRBJ2-1	TGTGCCAGCAGCCCGGGACTAGCGGGAAGACACAATGAGCAGTTCTTC	CASSPGLAGRHNEQFF
TRBV27	.	.	TRBJ2-3	TGTGCCAGCAGATCGCCCCGAGGCACAGATACGCAGTATTTT	CASRSPRGTDTQYF
TRBV7-6	few	.	TRBJ1-3	TGTGCCAGCAGCCCACAGGGTTGGGGCTCTGGAAACACCATATATTTT	CASSPQGWGSGNTIYF
TRBV19	.	.	TRBJ1-2	TGTGCCAGTACCCCCTCAGGGTTTGGCTACACCTTC	CASTPSGFGYTF
TRBV28	once	.	TRBJ2-7	TGTGCCAGCAGCAACGGAGGGAGTCTTCTCGAGCAGTACTTC	CASSNGGSLLEQYF
TRBV5-1	.	TRBD1	TRBJ2-1	TGCGCCAGCAGCTTGGGGACAGGAAACAATGAGCAGTTCTTC	CASSLGTGNNEQFF
TRBV18	.	TRBD1	TRBJ2-1	TGTGCCAGCTCAGCAAGACAGGGCCCAAATGAGCAGTTCTTC	CASSARQGPNEQFF
TRBV7-9	.	.	TRBJ1-4	TGTGCCAGCAGCCAACGGGCTGGGGGGTCGGCTAATGAAAAACTGTTTTTT	CASSQRAGGSANEKLFF
TRBV3-1/TRBV3-2	.	TRBD1	TRBJ1-5	TGTGCCAGCAGCCGGAACAGGACAGGAACCCAGCCCCAGCATTTT	CASSRNRTGTQPQHF
TRBV5-1	.	.	TRBJ2-3	TGCGCCAGCAGGCAGGGGGGAGTAGGCGCAGATACGCAGTATTTT	CASRQGGVGADTQYF
TRBV28	.	.	TRBJ2-7	TGTGCCATCAGAGACCAACGAAGACAGGCCTCCTACGAGCAGTACTTC	CAIRDQRRQASYEQYF
TRBV6-5	.	.	TRBJ2-4	TGTGCCAGCAGTTATTCGAACCCGGTTGCGAACATTCAGTACTTC	CASSYSNPVANIQYF
TRBV28	.	.	TRBJ2-3	TGTGCCAGCAGCATAGACAGGACGCTCACAGATACGCAGTATTTT	CASSIDRTLTDTQYF
TRBV5-5	.	.	TRBJ2-6	TGTGCCAGCAGCCCCTACAGGGCTGGGGCCAACGTCCTGACTTTC	CASSPYRAGANVLTF
TRBV7-6	once	.	TRBJ2-5	TGTGCCAGCAGCTTACGAGTCCAAGAGACCCAGTACTTC	CASSLRVQETQYF
TRBV7-8	.	.	TRBJ1-5	TGTGCCAGCAGCTCTCAAACCGGGACTGCTAGCAATCAGCCCCAGCATTTT	CASSSQTGTASNQPQHF
TRBV7-9	.	.	TRBJ1-5	TGTGCCAGCAGCTTAGTTACAGGGATCGGGGGCAATCAGCCCCAGCATTTT	CASSLVTGIGGNQPQHF
TRBV10-3	once	.	TRBJ2-7	TGTGCCATCAGTGAGCCGTACAACGATACCTACGAGCAGTACTTC	CAISEPYNDTYEQYF
TRBV18	.	TRBD2	TRBJ2-1	TGTGCCAGCTCACCAGCCCCCGCCGGACTAGCGGGAGTACAATATGAGCAGTTCTTC	CASSPAPAGLAGVQYEQFF
TRBV27	.	.	TRBJ1-4	TGTGCCAGCAGTGGGACATTCGGAAAACTGTTTTTT	CASSGTFGKLFF
TRBV30	.	TRBD2	TRBJ2-1	TGTGCCTGGAGTTTCAAGACTAGCGACTTCTACAATGAGCAGTTCTTC	CAWSFKTSDFYNEQFF
TRBV20-1	.	.	TRBJ1-3	TGCAGTGCTAGTTCCTCTCTCGGGACACAGTCTGGAAACACCATATATTTT	CSASSSLGTQSGNTIYF
TRBV9	.	TRBD2	TRBJ2-1	TGTGCCAGCAGCGTAGCTCCGGGGATGATCGGGACTAGCGGGCTTTACAATGAGCAGTTCTTC	CASSVAPGMIGTSGLYNEQFF
TRBV6-2/TRBV6-3	.	TRBD2	TRBJ2-3	TGTGCCAGCAGTTACCCTCTAGGACTAGCGGGAGGGCCGGGCACAGATACGCAGTATTTT	CASSYPLGLAGGPGTDTQYF
TRBV28	once	.	TRBJ1-5	TGTGCCAGCATCCGCCAGGGGAACATCAATCAGCCCCAGCATTTT	CASIRQGNINQPQHF
TRBV29-1	.	.	TRBJ1-5	TGCAGCGCGACAGAGAATAGCAATCAGCCCCAGCATTTT	CSATENSNQPQHF
TRBV19	.	TRBD1	TRBJ1-1	TGTGCCACCCTGACAGGGGGTAACACTGAAGCTTTCTTT	CATLTGGNTEAFF
TRBV18	.	.	TRBJ1-1	TGTGCCAGCTCACCGCCGGGAGGGCGCATGAACACTGAAGCTTTCTTT	CASSPPGGRMNTEAFF
TRBV4-2	.	TRBD1	TRBJ2-7	TGTGCCAGCAGCCAAGAAACAGGGGGTGCCTTTTACGAGCAGTACTTC	CASSQETGGAFYEQYF
TRBV3-1/TRBV3-2	.	TRBD1	TRBJ2-7	TGTGCCAGCAGCCGGGACAGCTCCTACGAGCAGTACTTC	CASSRDSSYEQYF
TRBV3-1/TRBV3-2	.	TRBD1	TRBJ2-1	TGTGCCAGCAGCCAAGATCGGGGCCGGGACAGCTACAATGAGCAGTTCTTC	CASSQDRGRDSYNEQFF
TRBV2	once	TRBD1	TRBJ2-7	TGTGCCAGCAGCCGACAGGGGGCTTCCGCCCGCTACGAGCAGTACTTC	CASSRQGASARYEQYF
TRBV30	once	.	TRBJ2-7	TGTGCCTGGGAGGACTACCGAGGGAGAGAGCAGTACTTC	CAWEDYRGREQYF
TRBV19	.	TRBD2	TRBJ2-1	TGTGCCAGTAGGAATGGACTAGCGGGAGCCTATGAGCAGTTCTTC	CASRNGLAGAYEQFF
TRBV3-1/TRBV3-2	.	TRBD2	TRBJ2-7	TGTGCCAGCACCACTAGCGGGATAAGGGGCAGCGAGCAGTACTTC	CASTTSGIRGSEQYF
TRBV18	.	.	TRBJ2-5	TGTGCCAGCTCACCCGCGCTGATGGAGACCCAGTACTTC	CASSPALMETQYF
TRBV24-1	.	.	TRBJ2-3	TGTGCCACCAGTGGGACAGCCACAGATACGCAGTATTTT	CATSGTATDTQYF
TRBV28	.	TRBD1	TRBJ1-2	TGTGCCAGCAGACTAGGGGGGACAGGGGGCTGGTATGGCTACACCTTC	CASRLGGTGGWYGYTF
TRBV2	.	.	TRBJ2-7	TGTGCCAGCAGAAAATCCGGGACAATCTACGAGCAGTACTTC	CASRKSGTIYEQYF
TRBV3-1/TRBV3-2	.	TRBD2	TRBJ2-7	TGTGCCAGCAGCCAAGTAGCGGGGGGGGCCTACGAGCAGTACTTC	CASSQVAGGAYEQYF
TRBV7-9	.	TRBD2	TRBJ2-1	TGTGCCAGCAGCTTAGCGGCAGGGACTAGCGGGAATTTCAATGAGCAGTTCTTC	CASSLAAGTSGNFNEQFF
TRBV3-1/TRBV3-2	.	TRBD2	TRBJ2-1	TGTGCCAGCGGTAGGGGACTAGCGGGGAGGGATGAGCAGTTCTTC	CASGRGLAGRDEQFF
TRBV4-2	.	.	TRBJ1-6	TGTGCCAGCAGCCAAGATCTTAATGGGGGGTCGTGGCCCCTCCACTTT	CASSQDLNGGSWPLHF
TRBV25-1	.	TRBD1	TRBJ2-7	TGTGCCAGCAGTCGAGACAGGGATGGGTCCTACGAGCAGTACTTC	CASSRDRDGSYEQYF
TRBV18	few	.	TRBJ2-1	TGTGCCAGCTCACCACCAACCCAGGGTTACAATGAGCAGTTCTTC	CASSPPTQGYNEQFF
TRBV27	.	.	TRBJ2-7	TGTGCCAGCAGTCCCACTTGGGGCCCCAAGACCTACGAGCAGTACTTC	CASSPTWGPKTYEQYF
TRBV28	.	.	TRBJ2-7	TGTGCCAGCAGTTTATGGGGACTCTACGAGCAGTACTTC	CASSLWGLYEQYF
TRBV2	.	.	TRBJ1-5	TGTGCCAGCAGATTGAACAATATTCAGCCCCAGCATTTT	CASRLNNIQPQHF
TRBV3-1/TRBV3-2	.	.	TRBJ2-7	TGTGCCAGCAGCCCACTCTTTTCCTCCTACGAGCAGTACTTC	CASSPLFSSYEQYF
TRBV28	.	.	TRBJ2-3	TGTGCCAGCAGTTCCTCCCCCTCTAGCACAGATACGCAGTATTTT	CASSSSPSSTDTQYF